The sequence of this T cell receptor beta chain was determined in a study of blood T cells in healthy people across ages (dated by TCRdb to 2013 to 2016). Turning to the overall study: In model experiments, template switching captured roughly one uniquely barcoded TCR beta cDNA molecule for every two T cells. To track age-related changes in TCR beta repertoire diversity, the study relied on deep sequencing normalized with unique cDNA molecular identifiers. The donors were split into four age groups: young (average about 16 years), middle-aged (around 37), aged (62) and long-lived (roughly 88). To avoid experimental bias, donors of different ages were randomly spread across the sequencing lanes. Two additional independent replicas of 1 million unique cDNA reads from the same blood draw were analyzed for two donors (one aged 18 to 29 and one aged 80 or older). Overall study outcomes, separate from this receptor: Because profiling used bulk unsorted PBMCs, naive and antigen-experienced compartments could not be compared conclusively. Because donor CMV infection status was unknown, age-related changes in expanded clonotypes were potentially confounded. Compared with the aged group, the long-lived group had more naive CD4+ T cells, fewer expanded clones and increased TCR diversity, a pattern suggesting age selection. Estimates of total diversity based on one million sequenced T cells were considered lower bounds and underestimates. As age increased, observed TCR beta diversity per million T cells dropped in a roughly linear way, and a significant reduction was already evident by age 40. There was a strong correlation between observed TCR beta diversity and the percentage of naive T cells measured by flow cytometry.

The library was prepared using 5' RACE. The instrument was an Illumina HiSeq 2500. The second PCR ran for roughly 7 to 12 cycles and used a J-beta primer mix along with a sample-barcoded 5' primer. Each TCR beta cDNA molecule received a unique molecular identifier from a template-switch 5' adaptor carrying 12 random nucleotides. Each sample yielded at least 2.5 million CDR3-containing paired-end reads. First-strand cDNA synthesis was performed from all RNA using the Mint cDNA synthesis kit, with priming by a TRBC-specific oligonucleotide. Following uracil-DNA glycosylase treatment, all cDNA underwent a first 18-cycle PCR with the universal primers M1SS and BC2_uni_R. Per the source publication's procedure: Each sample was normalized by randomly selecting 1 million high-quality reads, each carrying a distinct molecular identifier. Reads with shared molecular identifiers were discarded instead of being binned into consensus sequences. MiTCR, with a Q25 quality threshold and the strictest error-elimination algorithm, was used for CDR3 identification, clonotype clustering and error correction. A nonparametric unseen species model using Euler transformation provided a lower-bound estimate of total TCR beta diversity. TCRdb handled the public reads itself, with Q25 trimming in fastp and clone calling in MiXCR, and kept productive beta chains. Entries are consolidated by CDR3 protein sequence, retaining the most common genes and DNA. TCRdb, not the authors, supplied the V and J calls. This sample is represented by 630,000 or so distinct CDR3 sequences; approximately 30% of them were singletons. Less than 20% of the sample belongs to the ten largest clones.

This clonotype came up many times. Its antigen target is currently unknown. One base away there is no much larger clone; base qualities are not given. The germline V gene provides CDR1 SGHTA and CDR2 FQGNSA. V loses 4 bases, J loses 1 base, and the germline ends lie 13 bases apart. The CDR3 goes from the cysteine to the phenylalanine over 15 residues. The read is trimmed to its CDR3 DNA, 45 bases read in frame from base 1. The donors were about 40 Caucasian individuals from Russia, aged roughly 6 to 100 years, who were systemically healthy. Around 9.9 milliliters of peripheral blood were collected from each donor into EDTA-treated Vacutainer tubes. Ficoll-Paque density-gradient centrifugation was used to isolate PBMCs, with at least 6 million per sample. Trizol reagent was used to extract total RNA from the PBMCs, yielding at least 6 micrograms per sample. For every donor, flow cytometry on a PBMC aliquot measured the percentage of naive CD45RAhigh/CD27high T cells.

The receptor was derived from a woman of 80 years or more in good health. Donor details come from another sample of the same person, matched by shared clones. The receptor chain draws on TRBV7-2 and TRBJ1-2; the D gene is perhaps TRBD1, on 6 matching bases. Sequencing was performed on blood. The CDR3 region has the sequence CASSSGQIYNYGYTF. The DNA sequence reads TGTGCCAGCAGCTCCGGACAGATTTATAACTATGGCTACACCTTC. With the rest looked up from the reference TRBV7-2 and TRBJ1-2 genes rather than sequenced, the full variable domain is GAGVSQSPSNKVTEKGKDVELRCDPISGHTALYWYRQSLGQGLEFLIYFQGNSAPDKSGLPSDRFSAERTGGSVSTLTIQRTQQEDSAVYLCASSSGQIYNYGYTFGSGTRLTVV.